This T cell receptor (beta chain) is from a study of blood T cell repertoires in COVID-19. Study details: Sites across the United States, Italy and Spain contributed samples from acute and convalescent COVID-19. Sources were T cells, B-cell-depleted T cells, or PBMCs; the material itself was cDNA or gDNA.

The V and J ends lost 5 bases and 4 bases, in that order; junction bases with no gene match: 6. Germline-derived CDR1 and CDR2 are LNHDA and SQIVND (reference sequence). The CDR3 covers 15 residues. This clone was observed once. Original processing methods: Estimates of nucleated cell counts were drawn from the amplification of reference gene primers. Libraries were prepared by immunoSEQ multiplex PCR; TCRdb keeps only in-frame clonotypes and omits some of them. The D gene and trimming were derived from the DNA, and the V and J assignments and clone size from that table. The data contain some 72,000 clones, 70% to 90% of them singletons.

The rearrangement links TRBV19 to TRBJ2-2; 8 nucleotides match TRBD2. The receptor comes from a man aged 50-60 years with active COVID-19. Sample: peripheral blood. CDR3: CASSLGGGTTGELFF. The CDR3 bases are TGTGCCAGTAGTCTCGGGGGGGGCACCACCGGGGAGCTGTTTTTT.